Listed below are T cell receptor beta chains from one sample, sequenced in a study of control samples from healthy donors and cancer patients. Some clones are missing from TCRdb's copy, which holds only in-frame ones; the method was immunoSEQ multiplex PCR. The table lists almost 90,000 clones, about 83% of them singletons. The specimen sequenced was blood. The source is a woman in her thirties or forties in good health. Each CDR3 is given with its conserved first and last residue. Each record gives: V gene, CDR3 protein.

v_gene: TRBV19
CDR3aa: CASRGTGPNNSPLHF

v_gene: TRBV15
CDR3aa: CATNGGLGNTEAFF

v_gene: TRBV7-8
CDR3aa: CASSLDRYNSPLHF

v_gene: TRBV6-2/TRBV6-3
CDR3aa: CASSYFYEQYF

v_gene: TRBV6-5
CDR3aa: CASSLSSGANVLTF

v_gene: TRBV6-2/TRBV6-3
CDR3aa: CASSNKPGRRERTEAFF

v_gene: TRBV6-2/TRBV6-3
CDR3aa: CASSPRVYQPQHF

v_gene: TRBV7-8
CDR3aa: CASSFRQADYGYTF

v_gene: TRBV3-1/TRBV3-2
CDR3aa: CASSQPGDTQYF

v_gene: TRBV5-6
CDR3aa: CASSATIPESGYNEQFF

v_gene: TRBV6-1
CDR3aa: CASSERIGVRQGRGYTF

v_gene: TRBV4-3
CDR3aa: CASSQVYSGGGVAKNIQYF

v_gene: TRBV7-2
CDR3aa: CASSLFRGGSTGELFF

v_gene: TRBV6-1
CDR3aa: CASSEGGADYEQYF

v_gene: TRBV4-2
CDR3aa: CASSQAGGDSSYEQYF

v_gene: TRBV10-1
CDR3aa: CASSGLGLAGPEQYF

v_gene: TRBV5-1
CDR3aa: CASTNSGQGSETQYF

v_gene: TRBV6-5
CDR3aa: CASRTSQGVTDTQYF

v_gene: TRBV2
CDR3aa: CASRPRTGSNQPQHF

v_gene: TRBV7-2
CDR3aa: CASSSAGASHTEAFF

v_gene: TRBV11-3
CDR3aa: CASSLGSWERGPSSYEQYF

v_gene: TRBV5-1
CDR3aa: CASSPDSGNTIYF

v_gene: TRBV5-6
CDR3aa: CASTLPGDNGNYGYTF

v_gene: TRBV3-1/TRBV3-2
CDR3aa: CASSPTGTGTYEQYF

v_gene: TRBV6-6
CDR3aa: CASRETELRTEAFF

v_gene: TRBV10-3
CDR3aa: CAISESPAGTSTDTQYF

v_gene: TRBV4-2
CDR3aa: CASSQGAADRGEQYF

v_gene: TRBV5-1
CDR3aa: CASSLSDRGEAFF

v_gene: TRBV6-2/TRBV6-3
CDR3aa: CASSYSGTGRDEQYF

v_gene: TRBV7-2
CDR3aa: CASSLGDIRATEAFF

v_gene: TRBV20-1
CDR3aa: CSARGVTEAFF

v_gene: TRBV30
CDR3aa: CAWSVQGPGTEAFF

v_gene: TRBV7-9
CDR3aa: CASRERGGYETQYF

v_gene: TRBV2
CDR3aa: CASSGGDRGRNTIYF

v_gene: TRBV5-4
CDR3aa: CASSLGGGNTGELFF